What follows is one T cell receptor beta chain and its context. Its antigen is unknown. These data come from a study of CXCR3-negative and CXCR3-positive naive CD8 T cells (dated by TCRdb to between 2018 and 2021). Study-wide context: Approximately 140 million TRB reads were obtained in total, roughly 1.5 +/- 0.3 million reads per library. Diversity and physicochemical repertoire analyses covered roughly eleven donors pooled from two independent experiments. Naive subsets from 5 donors and memory cells from 3 donors were included in the TRBV-TRBJ cluster analysis. Study-wide conclusions, independent of this receptor: Within the same donor, TRBV-TRBJ usage looked similar between naive CXCR3-negative and CXCR3-positive cells, but memory cells had distinct patterns. Surface CD5, linked to self-reactivity in mice, was comparable between naive subsets; TCR interaction strength was therefore also inferred from TRB CDR3 physicochemical properties. Compared with CXCR3-negative naive cells, CXCR3-positive naive cells had TRB CDR3s with higher hydrophobicity (lower Kidera factor 4), lower energy, and higher strength and volume indices. Repertoire diversity was comparably high in both naive subsets but much lower in memory CD8+ T cells. Freshly isolated PBMCs were used for most assays because CXCR3 expression partially decreased after cryopreservation.

Sequencing instrument: NextSeq 550. The Human TCR Profiling Kit (MiLaboratory) was used to prepare UMI-labeled 5' RACE TRB cDNA libraries. cDNA synthesis used the entire amount of extracted RNA, and PCR amplification then used the entire amount of cDNA produced. The libraries were made side by side, with each library going through the same number of PCR cycles. The paper's data handling went like this. With a minimum of two reads required per UMI, MIGEC and MiXCR pulled out about 50,000 +/- 10,000 unique UMI-labeled TRB cDNA molecules from each library. On average, each library contained approximately 40,000 +/- 10,000 functional in-frame TRB CDR3 nucleotide clonotypes without stop codons. After downsampling to 5000 UMI-labeled TRB molecules per sample, diversity metrics such as normalized Shannon-Wiener and Chao1 were calculated in VDJtools. Clonotype-size-weighted physicochemical properties of the central five CDR3 residues (interaction energy, strength, volume and Kidera factor 4) were computed in VDJtools. Reprocessed by TCRdb, the reads give a single entry per CDR3 protein sequence, without DNA. What appears here as the V and J calls and clone size reflects TCRdb's work, not the paper's. This sample's records show approximately 90,000 distinct CDR3 sequences. Of the sample, around 0.58% falls within the top ten clones.

CDR1 is given as ENHRY and CDR2 as SYGVKD, both from the germline V gene. The CDR3 runs 13 residues from the cysteine to the phenylalanine. Nucleotide data are not available. For each CD8+ T cell subset, flow sorting was done in triplicate, and roughly 320,000 cells per subset went directly into RLT lysis buffer. Naive CD8+ T cells were defined stringently as CD45RO-CCR7+CD27+CD95- to exclude memory contaminants. Using standard density gradient centrifugation, peripheral blood mononuclear cells were isolated from buffy coats. A FACSAria III was used to flow-sort naive CXCR3-negative and CXCR3-positive CD8+ T cells. An RNeasy Mini Kit was used to extract total RNA from the sorted cells.

The receptor's source is a human donor in good health. Some clones in this sample may be carry-over from other donors' samples. The material sequenced was naive CXCR3+ CD8+ T cells from blood. The sample's cell subset or site label, decoded: CD45RO-CCR7+CD27+CD95- naive CD8+ T cells expressing CXCR3 (TNR3+). The chain joins TRBV10-3 to TRBJ1-6; the D call of TRBD1 rests on TCRdb alone, since no DNA is present to check it. This receptor has the CDR3 CAISSGQMSPLHF.